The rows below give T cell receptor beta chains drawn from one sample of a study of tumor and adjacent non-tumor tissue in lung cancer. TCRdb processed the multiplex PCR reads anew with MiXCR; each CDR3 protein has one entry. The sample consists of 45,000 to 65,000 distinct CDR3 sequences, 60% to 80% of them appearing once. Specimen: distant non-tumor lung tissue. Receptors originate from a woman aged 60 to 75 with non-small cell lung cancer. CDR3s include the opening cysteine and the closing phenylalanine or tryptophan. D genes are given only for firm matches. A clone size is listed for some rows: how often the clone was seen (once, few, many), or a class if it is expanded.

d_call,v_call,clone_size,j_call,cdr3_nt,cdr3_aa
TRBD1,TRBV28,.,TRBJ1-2,TGTGCCAGCAGTTCATCACAGGGGGCCTATGGCTACACCTTC,CASSSSQGAYGYTF
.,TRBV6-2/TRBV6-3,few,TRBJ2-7,TGTACCAGTGGAACCTACGAGCAGTACTTC,CTSGTYEQYF
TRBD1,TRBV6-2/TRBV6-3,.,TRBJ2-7,TGTGCCAGCAGTTACTTCGGGGACAGGGTCTACGAGCAATACTTC,CASSYFGDRVYEQYF
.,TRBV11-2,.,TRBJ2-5,TGTGTCAGTAGCTTAGAGATGGGGCAGACCCAGTACTTC,CVSSLEMGQTQYF
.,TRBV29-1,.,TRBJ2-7,TGCAGCGTTTATGGACAGAACGCCTACGAGCAGTACTTC,CSVYGQNAYEQYF
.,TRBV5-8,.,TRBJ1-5,TGTGCCAGCGGCTTGGTTGCTGGGAGCGAAAATCAGCCCCAGCATTTT,CASGLVAGSENQPQHF
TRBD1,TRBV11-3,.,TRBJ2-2,TGTGCTAGCGGCCCCGGGACAGGGGTCACCGGGGAGCTATTTTTT,CASGPGTGVTGELFF
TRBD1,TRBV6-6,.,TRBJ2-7,TGTGCCGGCAGTCGCCAGACAGGGGGAGACTGCGAGCAATACTTC,CAGSRQTGGDCEQYF
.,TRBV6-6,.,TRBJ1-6,TGTGCCAACCGTTTCGATGAAGAGAGCTCCTATAATTCACCCCTCCACTTT,CANRFDEESSYNSPLHF
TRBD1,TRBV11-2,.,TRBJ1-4,TGTGCCGGCAACTTAGTGGGACAGGGGGCCCGTGATGAAAAACTGTTTTTT,CAGNLVGQGARDEKLFF
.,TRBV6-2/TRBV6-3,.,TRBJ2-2,TGTGCCAGCAGTTTTTCTTCGAACACCGAGGAGCTGTTATTT,CASSFSSNTEELLF
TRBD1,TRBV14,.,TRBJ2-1,TGTGTCAGCAGCTCGGACAGGGATGGTTTGCAGTTCTTC,CVSSSDRDGLQFF
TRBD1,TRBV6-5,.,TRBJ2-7,TGTGTCAGCAGCCACGTAGGGGGCAACGAGCAGTACTTC,CVSSHVGGNEQYF
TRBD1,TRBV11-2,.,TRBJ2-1,TGTGCCAACAGCTTAGATCGGGGACAGACGAACATTGAGCAGTTCTTC,CANSLDRGQTNIEQFF
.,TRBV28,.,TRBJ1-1,TGTGCCGGCAGTTTATTGCCTCCAAGCTACACTGAAGTTTTCTTT,CAGSLLPPSYTEVFF
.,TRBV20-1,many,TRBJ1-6,TGCAGTGCTAACGTGGACAGTATCTATAATTCACCCCTCCACTTT,CSANVDSIYNSPLHF
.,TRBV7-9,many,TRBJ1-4,TGTGCCAGCAGCTACGGGGGGATTAATGAAAAACTGTTTTTT,CASSYGGINEKLFF
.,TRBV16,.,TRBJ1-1,TGTGCCAGCAGCGCTCTTGGGTGGAACACTGAAGCTTTCTTT,CASSALGWNTEAFF
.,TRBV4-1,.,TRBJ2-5,TGCGCCAATAGCCAAGCGCGGACTATCGGCCAAGAGACCCAGTACTTC,CANSQARTIGQETQYF
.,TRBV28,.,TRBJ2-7,TGTGCCAGCAGTTTACCCTTGACATGGGGTTACGAGCAGTACTTC,CASSLPLTWGYEQYF
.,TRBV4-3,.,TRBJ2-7,TGCGCCAGCAGCCAACTTTTGAATAGTTCCGAGCAGTACTTC,CASSQLLNSSEQYF
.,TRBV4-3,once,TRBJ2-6,TGCGCCAGCAGCCCAGGCTCCGGGGCTGGGGCCAACGTCCTGACTTTC,CASSPGSGAGANVLTF
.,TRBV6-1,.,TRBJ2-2,TGTGCCGGGGACACAGACAACACCGGGGGGCTGTTTTTT,CAGDTDNTGGLFF
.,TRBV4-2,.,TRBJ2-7,TGTGCCAGCTGCCAAACAACAGGAATCTATGAGCAATACTTC,CASCQTTGIYEQYF
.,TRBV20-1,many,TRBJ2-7,TGCAGTGCTAGAGATGAAGCCTACTCCTACGAGCAGTACTTC,CSARDEAYSYEQYF
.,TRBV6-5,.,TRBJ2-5,TGTGCCAGCAGTTGCGACAACCAAGAGACCCAGTACTTC,CASSCDNQETQYF
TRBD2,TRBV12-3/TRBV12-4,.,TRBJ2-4,TGTGCCAGCAGCTCGAGACTAGCGGGATTATACTTC,CASSSRLAGLYF
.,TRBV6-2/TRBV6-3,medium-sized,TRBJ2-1,TGTGCCAGCAGTGCCCCGTTATACTACAATGAGCAGTTCTTC,CASSAPLYYNEQFF
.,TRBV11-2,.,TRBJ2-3,TGTGCCAGCAGCTTATGGGGGGCCTTCGGAGATGCGCAGTATTTT,CASSLWGAFGDAQYF
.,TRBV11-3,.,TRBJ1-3,TGTGCCATCCGGGAAGACTCTGGAAACACCATATATTTT,CAIREDSGNTIYF
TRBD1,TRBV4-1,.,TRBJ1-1,TGCGCCAGCAGCCACACACAGGGGGCTAATGAAACTTCCTTT,CASSHTQGANETSF
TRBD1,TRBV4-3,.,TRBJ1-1,TGCGCAAGCAACCAAGATTCCCAGGGGGCTGAAGCTTTCTTT,CASNQDSQGAEAFF
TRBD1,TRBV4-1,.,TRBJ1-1,TGCGCCAGCAACCAAGAGTTCGGTCGGGGACAGCGGACGGGGGAAGTTTTCTTT,CASNQEFGRGQRTGEVFF
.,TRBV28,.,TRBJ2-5,TGTTCCAGCAGCCCACCGGGGAAGAGGGAGACCCAGTACTTC,CSSSPPGKRETQYF
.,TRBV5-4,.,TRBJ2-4,TGTGCCAGCAGCGCATTTGGACTAACCAAAAACATTCGGTACTTC,CASSAFGLTKNIRYF
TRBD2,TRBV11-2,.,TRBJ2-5,TGTGCCAGGAGACTAGCGCGGGAGTATCAAGAGACCCAGTACTTC,CARRLAREYQETQYF
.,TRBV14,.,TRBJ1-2,TGTGCCATCAGCCACACCCCGGACGGGGCTAGCACCTTC,CAISHTPDGASTF
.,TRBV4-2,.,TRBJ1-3,TGTGCTAGCAGCCAAGATGGGGACGGAAGGGCTAGAAACACCATATATTTT,CASSQDGDGRARNTIYF
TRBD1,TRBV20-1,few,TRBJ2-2,TGCAGTGCTCTGAGGACAGGGGGCGCGGACGGGGAGCTGTTTTTT,CSALRTGGADGELFF
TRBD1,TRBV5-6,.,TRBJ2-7,TGTGCCAGCAGCTCTTGGCATGACAGGGGGCGGTGGGTTTTCTACGAGCAGTACTTC,CASSSWHDRGRWVFYEQYF